These T cell receptor beta chains were read from a single sample in a study of T cells after yellow fever vaccination. TCRdb reprocessed the 5' RACE reads via MiXCR and lists one record per CDR3 protein. The sample comprises 150,000 to 200,000 distinct CDR3 sequences, around 7.2% of which are singletons, and more than 2% rests with the top ten. Sample: CD4+ T cells sorted from PBMCs, taken roughly 5 days after the first yellow fever vaccination. The receptors shown here come from a man younger than 35 who received the YFV17D yellow fever vaccine. Each CDR3 is given with its conserved first and last residue. Each record gives: CDR3 length, V gene, D gene, J gene, clone size, CDR3 DNA, CDR3 protein. D genes are given only for firm matches. Clone size is shown for a subset of rows, as once, few, many or a class of expanded clone.

13	TRBV18	NA	TRBJ2-4	many	TGTGCCAGCTCAGGGGGGAGCAAAAACATTCAGTACTTC	CASSGGSKNIQYF
14	TRBV7-6	NA	TRBJ1-3	many	TGTGCCAGCAGCCCACTTGGTGCTGGAAACACCATATATTTT	CASSPLGAGNTIYF
13	TRBV2	NA	TRBJ2-3	many	TGTGCCAGCACTCGCTCGGTCGCAGATACGCAGTATTTT	CASTRSVADTQYF
15	TRBV12-3/TRBV12-4	TRBD1	TRBJ2-7	few	TGTGCCAGCAGTTTAGCAGCCACAGGGGTGCCTTTCGACAACTTC	CASSLAATGVPFDNF
13	TRBV7-3	NA	TRBJ1-2	NA	TGTGCCAGCAGCTTGGCCGGGGCAAATGGCTACACCTTC	CASSLAGANGYTF
15	TRBV29-1	TRBD1	TRBJ2-4	many	TGCAGCGTACGAACAGGGGCGGAGGCCAAAAACATTCAGTACTTC	CSVRTGAEAKNIQYF
14	TRBV28	NA	TRBJ1-2	many	TGTGCCATCCGATCAGGGGTCGGGGACTATGGCTACACCTTC	CAIRSGVGDYGYTF
14	TRBV11-2	NA	TRBJ2-5	many	TGTGCCAGCAGCTTAGGCACGGGAGTGCGGACCCAGTACTTC	CASSLGTGVRTQYF
15	TRBV4-1	TRBD2	TRBJ2-5	many	TGCGCCAGCAGCCGGGGACTAGCGGGGGAAGAGACCCAGTACTTC	CASSRGLAGEETQYF
15	TRBV7-2	NA	TRBJ1-2	few	TGTGCCAGCAGCGGAGGGGGAGATACTAACTATGGCTACACCTTC	CASSGGGDTNYGYTF
15	TRBV9	NA	TRBJ1-1	NA	TGTGCCAGCACCATAGGGGGGGCGCATACCTCTGAAGCTTTCTTT	CASTIGGAHTSEAFF
12	TRBV9	NA	TRBJ2-3	few	TGTGCCAGCAGGGGTTCCGGAGATACGCAGTATTTT	CASRGSGDTQYF
15	TRBV2	TRBD2	TRBJ2-1	many	TGTGCCAGCAGTGCGGGACTAGCGGGGACGAATGAGCAGTTCTTC	CASSAGLAGTNEQFF
13	TRBV7-2	NA	TRBJ2-3	many	TGTGCCAGCAGCCCCGGGGGAAGAGATACGCAGTATTTT	CASSPGGRDTQYF
15	TRBV12-3/TRBV12-4	NA	TRBJ1-5	many	TGTGCCAGCAAACTCAGGGGTAGTGAAGCCCAGCCCCAGCATTTT	CASKLRGSEAQPQHF
15	TRBV27	NA	TRBJ1-1	NA	TGTGCCATCAACCCCGGGACTCAGTTGAACACTGAAGCTTTCTTT	CAINPGTQLNTEAFF
13	TRBV5-1	NA	TRBJ2-1	many	TGCGCCAGCAGCATAGGCCTAGTCAATGAGCAGTTCTTC	CASSIGLVNEQFF
15	TRBV5-1	TRBD2	TRBJ2-1	NA	TGCGCCAGCAGACGGACTAGCGGGCCTGGCGATGAGCAGTTCTTC	CASRRTSGPGDEQFF
12	TRBV24-1	NA	TRBJ2-3	few	TGTGCCACCAGTGATCCCACAGATACGCAGTATTTT	CATSDPTDTQYF
15	TRBV7-2	TRBD2	TRBJ2-5	few	TGTGCCAGCAGCTTAGCGGGACTAGCGGGGGAGACCCAGTACTTC	CASSLAGLAGETQYF
11	TRBV30	NA	TRBJ1-2	few	TGTGCCTGGAGTCCGGGGTACGGCTACACCTTC	CAWSPGYGYTF
12	TRBV12-3/TRBV12-4	NA	TRBJ1-2	NA	TGTGCCAGCAGCGCCGGGTCTTATGGCTACACCTTC	CASSAGSYGYTF
16	TRBV20-1	TRBD2	TRBJ2-2	few	TGCAGTGCTAGAGCCAGCGGGGGGCCGGGGACCGGGGAGCTGTTTTTT	CSARASGGPGTGELFF
16	TRBV2	TRBD2	TRBJ2-1	many	TGTGCCAGCAGTGCGATAGGACTAGCGGCTTACAATGAGCAGTTCTTC	CASSAIGLAAYNEQFF
17	TRBV6-1	TRBD1	TRBJ1-3	many	TGTGCCAGCAGTGGACAGGGGTTGATGGGCTCTGGAAACACCATATATTTT	CASSGQGLMGSGNTIYF
15	TRBV4-1	NA	TRBJ2-3	NA	TGCGCCAGCAGCCAAGACGGGAGCGGTCCAGATACGCAGTATTTT	CASSQDGSGPDTQYF
12	TRBV20-1	TRBD2	TRBJ2-1	many	TGCAGTGCTAAGGGGACTAACAATGAGCAGTTCTTC	CSAKGTNNEQFF
14	TRBV18	NA	TRBJ1-6	many	TGTGCCAGCTCACCCACCCAGTCGGTTTCAGCCCTCCACTTT	CASSPTQSVSALHF